This is a list of T cell receptor beta chains from one sample in a study of T-cell reconstitution after alpha-beta-depleted transplantation in children. TCRdb re-derived calls from the PCR reads in MiXCR, one entry per CDR3 protein. The table shows roughly 500,000 distinct CDR3 sequences, with roughly a tenth occurring only once. Sequences were derived from PBMCs, sampled before TCRalphabeta/CD19-depleted stem cell transplant. These receptors were collected from a child aged 2 to 10 with inherited bone marrow failure, due to receive a stem cell transplant. CDR3s include the opening cysteine and the closing phenylalanine or tryptophan. Each record gives: D gene, clone size, V gene, J gene, CDR3 protein, CDR3 DNA. A D gene is named only where the DNA matches it firmly. The size entry is marked missing in some rows and otherwise reads once, few, many or a size class.

d_call: TRBD1
clone_size: many
v_call: TRBV5-1
j_call: TRBJ1-1
cdr3_aa: CASSMGTGGLMNTEAFF
cdr3_nt: TGCGCCAGCAGCATGGGGACAGGTGGGCTCATGAACACTGAAGCTTTCTTT

d_call: NA
clone_size: few
v_call: TRBV29-1
j_call: TRBJ2-5
cdr3_aa: CSVGSGAQETQYF
cdr3_nt: TGCAGCGTTGGATCCGGGGCCCAAGAGACCCAGTACTTC

d_call: NA
clone_size: many
v_call: TRBV20-1
j_call: TRBJ2-5
cdr3_aa: CSARWGRHFSETQYF
cdr3_nt: TGCAGTGCTAGGTGGGGAAGGCATTTCTCGGAGACCCAGTACTTC

d_call: TRBD1
clone_size: many
v_call: TRBV29-1
j_call: TRBJ1-1
cdr3_aa: CSVNGQGTTEAFF
cdr3_nt: TGCAGCGTAAATGGACAGGGAACCACTGAAGCTTTCTTT

d_call: NA
clone_size: NA
v_call: TRBV28
j_call: TRBJ2-1
cdr3_aa: CASSTEWGLYNEQFF
cdr3_nt: TGTGCCAGCAGCACCGAGTGGGGGCTATACAATGAGCAGTTCTTC

d_call: TRBD2
clone_size: many
v_call: TRBV27
j_call: TRBJ2-3
cdr3_aa: CASSLVPGILPGTRTTDTQYF
cdr3_nt: TGTGCCAGCAGTTTAGTTCCGGGAATCTTACCCGGGACTAGGACCACAGATACGCAGTATTTT

d_call: NA
clone_size: few
v_call: TRBV20-1
j_call: TRBJ2-1
cdr3_aa: CSAGILSSYNEQFF
cdr3_nt: TGCAGTGCTGGTATTCTAAGCTCCTACAATGAGCAGTTCTTC

d_call: TRBD2
clone_size: many
v_call: TRBV6-1
j_call: TRBJ2-7
cdr3_aa: CASSRTSGAYEQYF
cdr3_nt: TGCGCCAGCAGCCGGACTAGCGGAGCCTACGAGCAGTACTTC

d_call: NA
clone_size: many
v_call: TRBV5-1
j_call: TRBJ2-3
cdr3_aa: CASSTAGHFTDTQYF
cdr3_nt: TGCGCCAGCAGCACTGCGGGACACTTCACAGATACGCAGTATTTT

d_call: NA
clone_size: many
v_call: TRBV7-9
j_call: TRBJ1-2
cdr3_aa: CASRPDVTAVYGYTF
cdr3_nt: TGTGCCAGCAGGCCAGATGTGACGGCGGTCTATGGCTACACCTTC

d_call: TRBD2
clone_size: NA
v_call: TRBV20-1
j_call: TRBJ2-3
cdr3_aa: CSVTRVTSGRAGTDTQYF
cdr3_nt: TGCAGTGTTACCAGGGTGACTAGCGGGAGGGCCGGCACAGATACGCAGTATTTT

d_call: TRBD2
clone_size: many
v_call: TRBV6-2/TRBV6-3
j_call: TRBJ2-1
cdr3_aa: CASSGSSGYNEQFF
cdr3_nt: TGTGCCAGCAGCGGGAGTAGCGGGTACAATGAGCAGTTCTTC

d_call: TRBD2
clone_size: many
v_call: TRBV28
j_call: TRBJ2-3
cdr3_aa: CASSLGLAGGPVVGTQYF
cdr3_nt: TGTGCCAGCAGCCTAGGACTAGCGGGAGGCCCCGTAGTCGGTACGCAGTATTTT

d_call: NA
clone_size: many
v_call: TRBV20-1
j_call: TRBJ2-7
cdr3_aa: CSATPTWEQYF
cdr3_nt: TGCAGTGCTACCCCCACGTGGGAGCAGTACTTC

d_call: NA
clone_size: many
v_call: TRBV18
j_call: TRBJ1-5
cdr3_aa: CASSPLTGRDQPQHF
cdr3_nt: TGTGCCAGCTCACCACTAACCGGGAGGGATCAGCCCCAGCATTTT

d_call: TRBD2
clone_size: many
v_call: TRBV3-1
j_call: TRBJ2-5
cdr3_aa: CASSPGLEETQYF
cdr3_nt: TGTGCCAGCAGCCCGGGACTAGAAGAGACCCAGTACTTC

d_call: TRBD2
clone_size: many
v_call: TRBV2
j_call: TRBJ2-1
cdr3_aa: CASSLLAAELYNEQFF
cdr3_nt: TGTGCCAGCAGTCTTCTAGCGGCTGAACTTTACAATGAGCAGTTCTTC

d_call: NA
clone_size: many
v_call: TRBV7-2
j_call: TRBJ2-1
cdr3_aa: CASSQIQGLDEQFF
cdr3_nt: TGTGCCAGCAGCCAAATCCAGGGGTTGGATGAGCAGTTCTTC

d_call: NA
clone_size: many
v_call: TRBV15
j_call: TRBJ2-5
cdr3_aa: CATAQGTLQETQYF
cdr3_nt: TGTGCCACCGCGCAGGGAACCCTCCAAGAGACCCAGTACTTC

d_call: NA
clone_size: many
v_call: TRBV28
j_call: TRBJ2-7
cdr3_aa: CASSLSGRTYEQYF
cdr3_nt: TGTGCCAGCAGTTTAAGCGGCCGGACCTACGAGCAGTACTTC

d_call: NA
clone_size: NA
v_call: TRBV11-2
j_call: TRBJ2-2
cdr3_aa: CASSPAARAGELFF
cdr3_nt: TGTGCCAGCAGCCCAGCGGCCAGGGCCGGGGAGCTGTTTTTT

d_call: NA
clone_size: NA
v_call: TRBV20-1
j_call: TRBJ1-1
cdr3_aa: CSARDPTETEAFF
cdr3_nt: TGCAGTGCTAGAGATCCGACTGAAACTGAAGCTTTCTTT

d_call: TRBD2
clone_size: many
v_call: TRBV12-3/TRBV12-4
j_call: TRBJ2-3
cdr3_aa: CASSGLAGDDTQYF
cdr3_nt: TGTGCCAGCAGTGGCCTAGCGGGAGACGATACGCAGTATTTT

d_call: NA
clone_size: NA
v_call: TRBV10-3
j_call: TRBJ1-5
cdr3_aa: CAISEDLSNQPQHF
cdr3_nt: TGTGCCATCAGTGAGGACCTATCCAATCAGCCCCAGCATTTT

d_call: NA
clone_size: many
v_call: TRBV24-1
j_call: TRBJ2-3
cdr3_aa: CATSDLSVADTQYF
cdr3_nt: TGTGCCACCAGTGATTTGTCCGTAGCGGATACGCAGTATTTT

d_call: NA
clone_size: few
v_call: TRBV20-1
j_call: TRBJ2-5
cdr3_aa: CSARESGAGGETQYF
cdr3_nt: TGCAGTGCTAGAGAATCTGGGGCTGGTGGAGAGACCCAGTACTTC

d_call: NA
clone_size: few
v_call: TRBV12-3/TRBV12-4
j_call: TRBJ1-1
cdr3_aa: CASSLEFGGAGNTEAFF
cdr3_nt: TGTGCCAGCAGTTTAGAATTCGGGGGCGCTGGGAACACTGAAGCTTTCTTT

d_call: NA
clone_size: many
v_call: TRBV12-3/TRBV12-4
j_call: TRBJ2-3
cdr3_aa: CASSLAGRGNYTQYF
cdr3_nt: TGTGCCAGCAGTTTAGCAGGCAGGGGCAACTATACGCAGTATTTT

d_call: NA
clone_size: NA
v_call: TRBV20-1
j_call: TRBJ2-7
cdr3_aa: CSAVRLKENYEQYF
cdr3_nt: TGCAGTGCAGTACGACTCAAAGAAAACTACGAGCAGTACTTC

d_call: NA
clone_size: many
v_call: TRBV4-1
j_call: TRBJ2-7
cdr3_aa: CASSQARVEDEQYF
cdr3_nt: TGCGCCAGCAGCCAAGCCAGGGTGGAGGACGAGCAGTACTTC

d_call: TRBD2
clone_size: many
v_call: TRBV5-1
j_call: TRBJ2-1
cdr3_aa: CASSLVLAGEQFF
cdr3_nt: TGCGCCAGCAGCTTGGTGCTAGCGGGTGAGCAGTTCTTC

d_call: NA
clone_size: NA
v_call: TRBV20-1
j_call: TRBJ2-7
cdr3_aa: CSAFRDMGYEQYF
cdr3_nt: TGCAGTGCTTTCCGGGACATGGGTTACGAGCAGTACTTC

d_call: NA
clone_size: NA
v_call: TRBV12-3/TRBV12-4
j_call: TRBJ2-7
cdr3_aa: CASSLWVPDYEQYF
cdr3_nt: TGTGCCAGCAGTTTATGGGTACCCGACTACGAGCAGTACTTC

d_call: NA
clone_size: many
v_call: TRBV6-4
j_call: TRBJ1-1
cdr3_aa: CASSRSHGTEAFF
cdr3_nt: TGTGCCAGCAGTCGCTCCCATGGGACTGAAGCTTTCTTT

d_call: TRBD2
clone_size: NA
v_call: TRBV5-1
j_call: TRBJ2-7
cdr3_aa: CASRTGTSGGMQPEQYF
cdr3_nt: TGCGCCAGCAGGACCGGGACTAGCGGAGGAATGCAGCCCGAGCAGTACTTC

d_call: NA
clone_size: many
v_call: TRBV12-3/TRBV12-4
j_call: TRBJ2-3
cdr3_aa: CASSTPDATDTQYF
cdr3_nt: TGTGCCAGCAGTACCCCCGACGCCACAGATACGCAGTATTTT

d_call: NA
clone_size: many
v_call: TRBV20-1
j_call: TRBJ2-1
cdr3_aa: CSARGWEGNEQFF
cdr3_nt: TGCAGTGCTAGAGGCTGGGAAGGCAATGAGCAGTTCTTC

d_call: NA
clone_size: NA
v_call: TRBV19
j_call: TRBJ1-1
cdr3_aa: CASGEEGYTEAFF
cdr3_nt: TGTGCCAGTGGCGAGGAGGGGTACACTGAAGCTTTCTTT

d_call: TRBD2
clone_size: few
v_call: TRBV18
j_call: TRBJ2-7
cdr3_aa: CASSPTSGPPLDEQYF
cdr3_nt: TGTGCCAGCTCACCCACTAGCGGGCCCCCCCTCGATGAGCAGTACTTC

d_call: TRBD2
clone_size: NA
v_call: TRBV7-2
j_call: TRBJ2-2
cdr3_aa: CASSPAGGNTGELFF
cdr3_nt: TGTGCCAGCAGCCCCGCGGGAGGGAACACCGGGGAGCTGTTTTTT

d_call: TRBD2
clone_size: few
v_call: TRBV20-1
j_call: TRBJ2-1
cdr3_aa: CSAPGLAGAIYNEQFF
cdr3_nt: TGCAGTGCTCCGGGACTAGCGGGAGCCATCTACAATGAGCAGTTCTTC

d_call: NA
clone_size: many
v_call: TRBV20-1
j_call: TRBJ1-5
cdr3_aa: CSARDPGSANQPQHF
cdr3_nt: TGCAGTGCTAGAGATCCCGGCAGCGCGAATCAGCCCCAGCATTTT

d_call: NA
clone_size: many
v_call: TRBV29-1
j_call: TRBJ1-2
cdr3_aa: CSVPLIVQPGLNF
cdr3_nt: TGCAGCGTTCCCCTAATTGTACAGCCGGGCCTTAATTTC

d_call: NA
clone_size: many
v_call: TRBV9
j_call: TRBJ2-1
cdr3_aa: CASISLPSSYNEQFF
cdr3_nt: TGTGCCAGCATATCACTACCCAGCTCCTACAATGAGCAGTTCTTC

d_call: TRBD1
clone_size: many
v_call: TRBV20-1
j_call: TRBJ1-3
cdr3_aa: CSAFNRGGTIYF
cdr3_nt: TGCAGTGCGTTTAACAGGGGAGGTACCATATATTTT

d_call: TRBD1
clone_size: NA
v_call: TRBV7-8
j_call: TRBJ1-5
cdr3_aa: CASSAGRDREIGQPQHF
cdr3_nt: TGTGCCAGCAGCGCAGGCCGGGACAGGGAAATCGGGCAGCCCCAGCATTTT

d_call: TRBD2
clone_size: few
v_call: TRBV4-3
j_call: TRBJ2-3
cdr3_aa: CASSQGLPRVAGVKDTQYF
cdr3_nt: TGCGCCAGCAGCCAAGGTCTCCCCAGGGTAGCGGGTGTGAAGGATACGCAGTATTTT

d_call: NA
clone_size: many
v_call: TRBV11-2
j_call: TRBJ2-2
cdr3_aa: CASSLLPGYTGELFF
cdr3_nt: TGTGCCAGCAGCTTACTCCCAGGCTACACCGGGGAGCTGTTTTTT

d_call: NA
clone_size: many
v_call: TRBV27
j_call: TRBJ2-1
cdr3_aa: CASSLRGRFDEQFF
cdr3_nt: TGTGCCAGCAGTTTACGGGGGAGATTCGATGAGCAGTTCTTC

d_call: TRBD2
clone_size: few
v_call: TRBV29-1
j_call: TRBJ2-3
cdr3_aa: CSVEGGDIYTDTQYF
cdr3_nt: TGCAGCGTTGAGGGGGGGGATATCTACACAGATACGCAGTATTTT

d_call: NA
clone_size: many
v_call: TRBV7-2
j_call: TRBJ2-7
cdr3_aa: CASSLALSGSYEQYF
cdr3_nt: TGTGCCAGCAGCTTAGCGCTTAGCGGCTCCTACGAGCAGTACTTC

d_call: NA
clone_size: many
v_call: TRBV20-1
j_call: TRBJ2-4
cdr3_aa: CSARDPIPNIQYF
cdr3_nt: TGCAGTGCTAGAGATCCGATCCCAAACATTCAGTACTTC

d_call: NA
clone_size: many
v_call: TRBV7-8
j_call: TRBJ1-4
cdr3_aa: CASSLAPLQGANEKLFF
cdr3_nt: TGTGCCAGCAGCTTAGCCCCGTTGCAGGGTGCTAATGAAAAACTGTTTTTT